A selection of T cell receptor beta chains follows, all from one sample in a study of radiation and T cells in renal cell carcinoma. Some clones are missing from TCRdb's copy, which holds only in-frame ones; the method was immunoSEQ multiplex PCR. Of tens of thousands of clones listed, approximately 83% are singletons. The material sequenced was blood, taken from a patient whose treatment included radiotherapy and nephrectomy. The receptors here all came from a man in his sixties with renal cell carcinoma. The CDR3 runs from the conserved cysteine through the conserved F or W. D genes are given only for firm matches. Not every row has a clone size; where given, it reads once, few, many or a size class.

j_call	clone_size	v_call	d_call	cdr3_aa	cdr3_nt
TRBJ2-7	-	TRBV5-1	-	CASSSRGEGYEQYF	TGCGCCAGCAGCTCGCGGGGCGAAGGCTACGAGCAGTACTTC
TRBJ2-3	-	TRBV5-6	TRBD1	CASSLGQVPTDTQYF	TGTGCCAGCAGCCTAGGACAGGTCCCCACAGATACGCAGTATTTT
TRBJ2-7	few	TRBV2	-	CATAWGYEQYF	TGTGCCACAGCCTGGGGGTACGAGCAGTACTTC
TRBJ1-3	many	TRBV7-2	-	CASSLEGVGNTIYF	TGTGCCAGCAGCTTAGAGGGGGTGGGAAACACCATATATTTT
TRBJ1-1	few	TRBV29-1	-	CSVVGRTEAFF	TGCAGCGTCGTCGGGAGGACTGAAGCTTTCTTT
TRBJ2-7	-	TRBV27	-	CASKDYSGGSYEQYF	TGTGCCAGCAAGGACTACTCCGGGGGCTCCTACGAGCAGTACTTC
TRBJ2-1	-	TRBV27	-	CASSPQVYNEQFF	TGTGCCAGCAGTCCTCAGGTTTACAATGAGCAGTTCTTC
TRBJ2-1	-	TRBV27	-	CASRWGAVTYNEQFF	TGTGCCAGCAGGTGGGGGGCAGTGACCTACAATGAGCAGTTCTTC
TRBJ1-2	-	TRBV6-1	-	CASSEARQLGYTF	TGTGCCAGCAGTGAAGCGCGACAACTCGGCTACACCTTC
TRBJ1-4	-	TRBV18	-	CASSPVKTGMGEKLFF	TGTGCCAGCTCACCAGTGAAAACAGGGATGGGGGAAAAACTGTTTTTT
TRBJ2-1	-	TRBV18	TRBD2	CASSPGTSGASYNEQFF	TGTGCCAGCTCACCCGGGACTAGCGGGGCTTCCTACAATGAGCAGTTCTTC
TRBJ2-1	-	TRBV15	-	CATSRQASDEQFF	TGTGCCACCAGCAGACAGGCAAGCGATGAGCAGTTCTTC
TRBJ2-7	-	TRBV2	-	CASSEAAGVGEQYF	TGTGCCAGCAGTGAAGCGGCAGGGGTGGGCGAGCAGTACTTC
TRBJ2-2	-	TRBV4-1	TRBD1	CASSLEGTANTGELFF	TGCGCCAGCAGCCTCGAGGGGACAGCAAACACCGGGGAGCTGTTTTTT
TRBJ1-2	few	TRBV7-2	-	CASSSQGPYGYTF	TGTGCCAGCAGCTCACAGGGTCCCTATGGCTACACCTTC
TRBJ1-5	-	TRBV5-3	-	CARSLGSKDLGDQPQHF	TGTGCCAGAAGCTTGGGTTCTAAGGATTTGGGCGATCAGCCCCAGCATTTT
TRBJ2-3	-	TRBV2	TRBD2	CASSSRSATSASDTQYF	TGTGCCAGCTCTTCCCGAAGTGCGACTAGCGCATCAGATACGCAGTATTTT
TRBJ1-2	-	TRBV30	-	CAWRQGYGYTF	TGTGCCTGGAGACAGGGCTATGGCTACACCTTC
TRBJ2-2	-	TRBV28	TRBD2	CASSRRLAGTGELFF	TGTGCCAGCAGTCGACGACTAGCCGGGACCGGGGAGCTGTTTTTT
TRBJ2-2	many	TRBV29-1	TRBD1	CSVSRDRATGELFF	TGCAGCGTATCTAGGGACAGGGCCACCGGGGAGCTGTTTTTT
TRBJ1-5	few	TRBV10-3	-	CAISEGGSNQPQHF	TGTGCCATCAGTGAAGGGGGGAGTAATCAGCCCCAGCATTTT
TRBJ1-6	-	TRBV19	TRBD1	CASSIRTGGGSPLHF	TGTGCCAGTAGCATTCGGACAGGGGGCGGTTCACCCCTCCACTTT
TRBJ2-7	-	TRBV11-3	-	CASSFRPPENDRTQQYF	TGTGCCAGCAGCTTCCGACCGCCGGAGAATGATCGTACGCAGCAGTACTTC
TRBJ2-7	-	TRBV15	-	CATSRGGIYEQYF	TGTGCCACCAGCCGAGGGGGGATTTACGAGCAGTACTTC
TRBJ2-2	-	TRBV5-1	TRBD2	CASSSKREDTGELFF	TGCGCCAGCAGCTCGAAGCGGGAGGACACCGGGGAGCTGTTTTTT
TRBJ1-1	few	TRBV2	-	CASSSRDGRSLDTEAFF	TGTGCCAGCAGTTCCCGGGACGGAAGGAGCTTGGACACTGAAGCTTTCTTT
TRBJ2-7	-	TRBV5-5	TRBD1	CASSFLGDSEQYF	TGTGCCAGCAGCTTTTTAGGGGACAGCGAGCAGTACTTC
TRBJ2-7	-	TRBV6-5	-	CASSYSASSSSYEQYF	TGTGCCAGCAGTTACTCGGCTAGCTCCTCCTCCTACGAGCAGTACTTC
TRBJ1-2	-	TRBV5-5	-	CASSLLAFDGYTF	TGTGCCAGCAGCTTGCTGGCGTTCGATGGCTACACCTTC
TRBJ1-1	-	TRBV6-1	-	CASSLVTEAFF	TGTGCCAGCAGCCTCGTCACTGAAGCTTTCTTT
TRBJ2-1	-	TRBV27	-	CASSSRRDSSYNEQFF	TGTGCCAGCAGTTCTAGAAGAGATAGCTCCTACAATGAGCAGTTCTTC
TRBJ2-3	-	TRBV6-4	-	CASSQGSTDTQYF	TGTGCCAGCAGCCAGGGGAGCACAGATACGCAGTATTTT
TRBJ2-2	once	TRBV6-6	TRBD1	CASSYEQGASTGELFF	TGTGCCAGCAGTTACGAACAGGGGGCAAGCACCGGGGAGCTGTTTTTT
TRBJ1-1	few	TRBV29-1	TRBD1	CSVERTGNTEAFF	TGCAGCGTTGAGAGGACAGGGAACACTGAAGCTTTCTTT
TRBJ2-5	-	TRBV5-1	-	CASSLTEETQYF	TGCGCCAGCAGCTTGACAGAAGAGACCCAGTACTTC
TRBJ2-7	-	TRBV2	TRBD1	CASSESGGQRWATYEQYF	TGTGCCAGCAGTGAATCAGGGGGCCAAAGGTGGGCCACCTACGAGCAGTACTTC
TRBJ2-7	-	TRBV10-2	-	CASSAQGHEQYF	TGCGCCAGCAGCGCTCAGGGCCACGAGCAGTACTTC
TRBJ1-6	-	TRBV4-2	-	CASSQVQGGSSPLHF	TGTGCCAGCAGCCAAGTACAGGGAGGGTCTTCACCCCTCCACTTT
TRBJ1-5	-	TRBV4-1	-	CASSQVGGQPQHF	TGCGCCAGCAGCCAAGTTGGAGGGCAGCCCCAGCATTTT
TRBJ1-1	-	TRBV5-1	-	CASSLRGFGSTEAFF	TGCGCCAGCAGCTTGAGAGGGTTCGGGAGCACTGAAGCTTTCTTT
TRBJ2-7	few	TRBV19	TRBD2	CASSLTGTRFPYEQYF	TGTGCCAGTAGTTTAACCGGGACTAGATTCCCCTACGAGCAGTACTTC
TRBJ2-1	-	TRBV4-3	-	CASSQLGVTDNEQFF	TGCGCCAGCAGCCAACTTGGAGTGACAGACAATGAGCAGTTCTTC
TRBJ2-5	-	TRBV28	TRBD2	CASRQAGQETQYF	TGTGCCAGCCGCCAAGCGGGGCAAGAGACCCAGTACTTC
TRBJ1-1	-	TRBV10-3	TRBD1	CAIRLDRVNTEAFF	TGTGCCATCAGGTTGGACAGGGTGAACACTGAAGCTTTCTTT
TRBJ1-2	once	TRBV7-9	TRBD1	CASSLVTQGANYGYTF	TGTGCCAGCAGCTTAGTTACCCAGGGGGCTAACTATGGCTACACCTTC
TRBJ2-5	-	TRBV6-5	-	CASSYGQGEETQYF	TGTGCCAGCAGTTACGGGCAGGGCGAAGAGACCCAGTACTTC
TRBJ1-1	-	TRBV9	-	CASSVGSVLGTEAFF	TGTGCCAGCAGCGTAGGGTCGGTTTTGGGTACTGAAGCTTTCTTT
TRBJ2-1	-	TRBV5-1	TRBD1	CASSPGQPVYNEQFF	TGCGCCAGCAGCCCGGGACAGCCTGTTTACAATGAGCAGTTCTTC
TRBJ2-7	-	TRBV2	-	CASSDGGKYEQYF	TGTGCCAGCAGTGACGGCGGGAAATACGAGCAGTACTTC
TRBJ1-4	-	TRBV14	TRBD1	CASSPLMDRIIRLANEKLFF	TGTGCCAGCAGCCCTTTAATGGACAGGATAATCCGGTTGGCTAATGAAAAACTGTTTTTT